This TCR beta chain stems from a study of T cell responses to AZD1222 COVID-19 vaccine. About the research overall: Second-dose intervals near 4 or 12 weeks were combined. Study-wide findings and caveats: Rises in breadth and depth of Spike-specific TCRs came after two AZD1222 doses. Among those given AZD1222, only six were seropositive at baseline.

Note on this clone: Its antigen remains unknown.

This CDR3 has 13 residues. The V segment lost 6 bases and the J segment 2 bases; nucleotides outside the gene matches: 2. The germline CDR1 and CDR2 sequences are SGHTA and FQGTGA. Sequencing used immunoSEQ multiplex PCR; TCRdb keeps in-frame clones, though not all of them. The data contain roughly 130,000 clones, less than 95% of them seen just once; the ten biggest clones take up around 2.8%. The sequence derives from an adult in good health. The sample here was peripheral blood, taken on day 0 of AZD1222 vaccination. The chain employs TRBV7-3 and TRBJ1-1, with 8 nucleotides matching TRBD1. Written as DNA, the CDR3 is TGTGCCAGCAGGACAGGGGTAAACACTGAAGCTTTCTTT. Amino acid sequence: CASRTGVNTEAFF.